This T cell receptor beta chain is from a study of identical twins (TCRdb year 2016). About the investigation overall: TCR alpha and beta repertoires from monozygotic twins, unrelated adults of various ages and cord blood were deep-sequenced to test whether fetal clonotypes persist. To rule out contamination, the twin experiments were replicated at different times with different library preparation protocols. Study-level results and caveats: Compared with coincidental sharing between unrelated individuals, an excess of low generation-probability sequences was observed among out-of-frame TCR alpha sequences shared between twins. Conclusions relied on cross-sectional statistical analysis, since the same donors could not be followed over many years. In beta out-of-frame sequences, excess twin sharing was weaker, because having fewer shared sequences lowered the signal-to-noise ratio. Fewer insertions were carried by abundant cord blood beta clonotypes, a similar but weaker trend appeared in young adult naive repertoires, and no such trend appeared in memory repertoires. Zero-insertion analyses could be partly confounded by invariant T cells such as MAIT and iNKT, though diverse VJ usage argued against such confounding for most clonotypes. In monozygotic twins, recombination models systematically underestimated out-of-frame TCR alpha sharing, but the models matched the sharing seen between unrelated individuals.

Trimming removed 5 bases from V and 4 bases from J; the gene matches leave 8 bases unexplained. CDR1 and CDR2 are read off the germline V gene (reference sequence) as DFQATT and SNEGSKA. Reading from cysteine to phenylalanine, the CDR3 counts 13 amino acids. CDR3 DNA is the only sequence kept; it has 39 bases, read in frame from the first base. Library prep was done by 5' RACE. TCRdb names Illumina HiSeq 2000 as the instrument used. A universal primer binding site was added through template switching, and the final cDNA carried a unique molecular identifier so that TCR cDNA molecules could be counted accurately. Specific primers in the conserved constant-segment region were used to synthesize first-strand cDNA for the TCR alpha and beta chains. Each cDNA library was double barcoded, with a SMART-Mk sample barcode plus Illumina barcodes, to control for contamination. Two successive PCR steps introduced TruSeq adapter sequences along with Illumina sample barcodes. TCR alpha and beta cDNA libraries were sequenced on the Illumina HiSeq platform with custom primers. For the original study's pipeline: MiGEC processed the raw reads to extract unique molecular identifiers, while MiXCR was used to determine the CDR3 positions. Recombination models were inferred per individual with the repgenHMM and IGoR tools using an EM algorithm. Shared clonotypes were analyzed with the tcR package in R, and sharing was normalized by the product of cloneset sizes. Out-of-frame nonproductive sequences were analyzed to study raw recombination free of thymic and clonal selection effects. TCRdb handled the public reads itself, with Q25 trimming in fastp and clone calling in MiXCR, and kept productive beta chains. Here each entry gathers all rows of one CDR3 protein and keeps the most common genes and DNA. TCRdb, not the original authors, processed these V and J calls. The table for this sample lists fewer than 800,000 distinct CDR3 sequences; around 7.4% of them were counted only once. The top ten constitute 1.5% to 2% of the sample.

This clonotype was detected a few times. Which antigen it targets is not known. Per-base quality was not reported, and no clone a single base away is much larger than it. Every donor was a healthy Caucasian. Three pairs of female monozygotic twins, all aged 18 to 29 years, were included in the twin cohort. Peripheral blood mononuclear cells were used as the source from which RNA for TCR libraries was isolated. This sample also appeared in a second study, on yellow fever vaccine responses in identical twins. Taken from the second paper: The T cell response to vaccination in identical twins was reported by the authors to appear partly convergent and partly personalized. In identical twins, the study followed T cell clones that responded to the vaccine with precision.

The receptor's source is a young woman in good health. Sequencing was carried out using PBMCs. The chain was built from TRBV20-1 and TRBJ2-7, and TRBD2 aligns with 7 junction nucleotides. The CDR3 protein: CSAESGNHYEQYF. The nucleotide sequence reads TGCAGTGCTGAAAGCGGGAATCATTACGAGCAGTACTTC.